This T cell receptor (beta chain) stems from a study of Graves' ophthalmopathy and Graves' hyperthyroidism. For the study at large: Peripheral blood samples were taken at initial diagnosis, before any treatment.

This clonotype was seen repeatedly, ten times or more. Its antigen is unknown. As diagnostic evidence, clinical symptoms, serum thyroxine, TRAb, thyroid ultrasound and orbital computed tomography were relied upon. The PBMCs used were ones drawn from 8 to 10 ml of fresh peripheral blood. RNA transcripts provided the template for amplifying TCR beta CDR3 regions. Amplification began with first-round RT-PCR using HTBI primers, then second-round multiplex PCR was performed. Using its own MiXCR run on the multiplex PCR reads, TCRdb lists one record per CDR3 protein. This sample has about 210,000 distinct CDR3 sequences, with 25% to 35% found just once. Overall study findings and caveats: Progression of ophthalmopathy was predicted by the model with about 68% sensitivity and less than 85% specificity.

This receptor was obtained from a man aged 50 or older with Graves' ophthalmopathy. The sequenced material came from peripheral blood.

CDR3 loop: CASSPLRDYEQYF. For the CDR3, the DNA is TGTGCCAGCAGTCCTCTCAGGGACTACGAGCAGTACTTC. This chain links TRBV6-2 or TRBV6-3 with TRBJ2-7; weak D call: TRBD1 (5 bases). The CDR3 has 13 amino acids. The germline gives CDR1 MNHEY, CDR2 SVGEGT. V was shortened by 5 bases and J by 3 bases, with 11 bases between the two germline ends.